This TCR beta chain is from a study of cytomegalovirus exposure and HLA in healthy donors. Study-wide findings and caveats: The study carried out a later analysis of TCR beta sequences. It associated approximately 17,000 of them with specific HLA alleles at a false discovery rate of 0.05.

Trimming shortened V by 8 bases and J by 1 base, and 12 bases separated the two germline ends. Germline assignment: CDR1 MNHNS and CDR2 SASEGT. The CDR3 runs 14 residues. About this clone: Its antigen is not known.

This PCR relied on a set of 60 Vbeta primers and 13 Jbeta primers. Some clones are missing from TCRdb's copy, which holds only in-frame ones; the method was immunoSEQ multiplex PCR. The sample has roughly 180,000 clones, around 80% seen once. This TCR derives from a woman aged 55-75 years in good health and CMV-seropositive. Sequencing input: PBMCs. This chain uses TRBV6-1 with TRBJ2-1; D is perhaps TRBD1 (6 bases). CDR3 DNA sequence: TGTGCCAGCCTACAGGGTGAGTCCTACAATGAGCAGTTCTTC. Translated, it gives CASLQGESYNEQFF.